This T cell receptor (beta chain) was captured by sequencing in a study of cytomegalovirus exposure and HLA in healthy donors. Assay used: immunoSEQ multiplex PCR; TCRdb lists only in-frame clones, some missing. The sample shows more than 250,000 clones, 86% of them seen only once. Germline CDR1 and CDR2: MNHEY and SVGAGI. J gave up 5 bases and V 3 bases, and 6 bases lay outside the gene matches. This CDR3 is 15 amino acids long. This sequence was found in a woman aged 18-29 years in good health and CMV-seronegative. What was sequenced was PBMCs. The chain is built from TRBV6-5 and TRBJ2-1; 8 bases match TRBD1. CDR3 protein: CASSYWTGRDNEQFF. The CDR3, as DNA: TGTGCCAGCAGTTATTGGACAGGGCGGGACAATGAGCAGTTCTTC.